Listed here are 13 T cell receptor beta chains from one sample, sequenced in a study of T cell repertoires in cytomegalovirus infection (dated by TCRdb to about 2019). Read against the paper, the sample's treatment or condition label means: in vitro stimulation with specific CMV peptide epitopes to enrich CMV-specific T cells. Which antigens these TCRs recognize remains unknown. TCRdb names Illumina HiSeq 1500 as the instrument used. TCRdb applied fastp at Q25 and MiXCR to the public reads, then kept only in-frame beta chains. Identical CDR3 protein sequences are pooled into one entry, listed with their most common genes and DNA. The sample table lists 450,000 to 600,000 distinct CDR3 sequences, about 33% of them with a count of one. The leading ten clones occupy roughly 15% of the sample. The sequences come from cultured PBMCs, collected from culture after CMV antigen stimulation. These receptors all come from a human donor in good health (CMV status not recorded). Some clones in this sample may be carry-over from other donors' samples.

The CDR3 DNA reads as TGTGCCAGCAGCTTGATTGGGGGGCGTCACTCTGGGGCCAACGTCCTGACTTTC. Encoded protein: CASSLIGGRHSGANVLTF. The chain is built from TRBV5-6 and TRBJ2-6; perhaps D is TRBD1 or TRBD2 (6 bases each). V gave up 1 base and J gave up 0 bases, with 14 bases separating them. The length of the CDR3 is 18 residues. CDR1 SGHDT and CDR2 YYEEEE come from the germline V gene.

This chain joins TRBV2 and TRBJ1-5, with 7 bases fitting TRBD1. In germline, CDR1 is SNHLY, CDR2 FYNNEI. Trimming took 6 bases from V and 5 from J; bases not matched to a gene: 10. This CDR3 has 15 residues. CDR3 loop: CASSPGGQVYQPQHF. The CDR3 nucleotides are TGTGCCAGCAGCCCAGGGGGTCAGGTCTATCAGCCCCAGCATTTT.

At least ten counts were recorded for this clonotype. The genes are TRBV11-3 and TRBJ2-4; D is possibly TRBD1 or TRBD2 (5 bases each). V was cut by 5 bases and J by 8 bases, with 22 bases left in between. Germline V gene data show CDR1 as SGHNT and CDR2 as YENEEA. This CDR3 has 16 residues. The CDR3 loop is CASSPQAGRQRDIQYF. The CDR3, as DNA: TGTGCCAGCAGCCCCCAAGCCGGAAGACAGAGGGACATTCAGTACTTC.

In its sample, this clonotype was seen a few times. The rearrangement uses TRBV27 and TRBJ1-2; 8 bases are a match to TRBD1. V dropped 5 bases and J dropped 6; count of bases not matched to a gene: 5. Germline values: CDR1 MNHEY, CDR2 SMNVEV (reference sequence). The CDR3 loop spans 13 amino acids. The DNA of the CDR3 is TGTGCCAGCAGTCTCAGGGGGCGGAATGGCTACACCTTC. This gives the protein CASSLRGRNGYTF.

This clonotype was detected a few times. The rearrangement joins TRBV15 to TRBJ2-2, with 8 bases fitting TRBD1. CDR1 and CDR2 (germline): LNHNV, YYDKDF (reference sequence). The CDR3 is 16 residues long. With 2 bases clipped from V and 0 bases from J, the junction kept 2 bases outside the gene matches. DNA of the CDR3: TGTGCCACCAGCAGACGGACAGGGCCGAACACCGGGGAGCTGTTTTTT. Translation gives CATSRRTGPNTGELFF.

The CDR3 spells CASSQERVNTEAFF. The DNA for the CDR3 is TGCGCCAGCAGCCAGGAAAGGGTAAACACTGAAGCTTTCTTT. The rearrangement joins TRBV4-1 to TRBJ1-1, with no clear D. Germline CDR1 reads MGHRA; CDR2 reads YSYEKL. Trimming removed 3 bases at V and 2 bases at J, with 10 bases between. CDR3 size: 14 residues.

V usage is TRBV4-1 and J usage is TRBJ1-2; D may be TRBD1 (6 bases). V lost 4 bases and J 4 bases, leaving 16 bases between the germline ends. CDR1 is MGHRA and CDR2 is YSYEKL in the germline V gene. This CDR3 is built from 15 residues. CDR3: CASSPRDGQPYGYTF. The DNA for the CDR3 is TGCGCCAGCAGCCCCAGAGATGGACAGCCCTATGGCTACACCTTC.

CDR3 loop: CATSDGTSGKYSYNEQFF. The CDR3 region has the DNA TGTGCCACCAGCGATGGGACTAGCGGGAAGTACTCCTACAATGAGCAGTTCTTC. This chain joins TRBV24-1 and TRBJ2-1; TRBD2 matches 13 bases. The germline V gene encodes CDR1 KGHDR and CDR2 SFDVKD. J gave up 0 bases and V 7 bases, and 8 bases lay outside the gene matches. The CDR3 totals 18 residues.

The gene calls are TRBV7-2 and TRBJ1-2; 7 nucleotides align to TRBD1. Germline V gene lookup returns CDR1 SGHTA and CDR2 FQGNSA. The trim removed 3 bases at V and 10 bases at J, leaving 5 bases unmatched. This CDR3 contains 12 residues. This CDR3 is CASSLLGQDYTF. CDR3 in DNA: TGTGCCAGCAGCTTGCTCGGACAGGACTACACCTTC.

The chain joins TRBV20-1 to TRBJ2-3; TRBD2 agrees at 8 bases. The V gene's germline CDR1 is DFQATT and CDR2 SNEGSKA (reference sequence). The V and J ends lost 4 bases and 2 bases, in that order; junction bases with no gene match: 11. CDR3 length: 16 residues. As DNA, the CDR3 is TGCAGTGCTAAGCCCCTAGCGGGCAACCCCACAGATACGCAGTATTTT. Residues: CSAKPLAGNPTDTQYF.

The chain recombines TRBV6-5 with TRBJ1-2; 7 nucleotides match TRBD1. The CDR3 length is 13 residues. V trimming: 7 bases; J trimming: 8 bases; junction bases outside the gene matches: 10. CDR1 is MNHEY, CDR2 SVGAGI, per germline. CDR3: CASTRAAGGGYTF. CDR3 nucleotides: TGTGCCAGCACGAGAGCAGCAGGGGGAGGCTACACCTTC.

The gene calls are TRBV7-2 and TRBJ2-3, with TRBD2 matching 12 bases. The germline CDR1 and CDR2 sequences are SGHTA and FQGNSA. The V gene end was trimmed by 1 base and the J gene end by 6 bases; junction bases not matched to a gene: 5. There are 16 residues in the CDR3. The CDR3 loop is CASSLEGLAGTDTQYF. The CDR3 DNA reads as TGTGCCAGCAGCTTAGAAGGACTAGCGGGAACCGATACGCAGTATTTT.

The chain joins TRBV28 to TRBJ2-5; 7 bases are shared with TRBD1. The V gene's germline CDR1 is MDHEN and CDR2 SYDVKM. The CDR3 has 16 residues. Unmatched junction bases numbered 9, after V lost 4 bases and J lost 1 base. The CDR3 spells CASSSNRGFGQETQYF. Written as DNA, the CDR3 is TGTGCCAGCAGTTCGAACAGGGGTTTTGGCCAAGAGACCCAGTACTTC.